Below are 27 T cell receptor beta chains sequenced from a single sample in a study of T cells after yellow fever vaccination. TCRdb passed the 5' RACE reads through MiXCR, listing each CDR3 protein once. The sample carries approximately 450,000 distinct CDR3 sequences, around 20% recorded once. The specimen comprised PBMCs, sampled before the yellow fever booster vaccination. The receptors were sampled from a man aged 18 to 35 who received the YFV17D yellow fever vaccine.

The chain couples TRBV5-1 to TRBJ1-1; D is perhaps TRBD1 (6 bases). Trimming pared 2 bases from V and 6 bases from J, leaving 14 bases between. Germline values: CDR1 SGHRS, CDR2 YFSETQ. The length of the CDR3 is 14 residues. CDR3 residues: CASSFGQIGPEAFF. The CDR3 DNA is TGCGCCAGCAGCTTCGGACAGATTGGGCCTGAAGCTTTCTTT.

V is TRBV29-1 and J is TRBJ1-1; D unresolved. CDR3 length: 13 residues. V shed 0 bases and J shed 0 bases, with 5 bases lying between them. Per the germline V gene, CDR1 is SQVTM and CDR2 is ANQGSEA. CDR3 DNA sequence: TGCAGCGTTGAAGAGGTGGTGAACACTGAAGCTTTCTTT. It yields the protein CSVEEVVNTEAFF.

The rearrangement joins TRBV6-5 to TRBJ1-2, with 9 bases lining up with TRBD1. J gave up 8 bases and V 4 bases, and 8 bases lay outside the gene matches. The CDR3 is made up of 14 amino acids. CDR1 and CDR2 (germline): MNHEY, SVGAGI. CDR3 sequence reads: CASSSTGTGNGYTF. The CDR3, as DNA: TGTGCCAGCAGTTCTACCGGGACAGGGAACGGCTACACCTTC.

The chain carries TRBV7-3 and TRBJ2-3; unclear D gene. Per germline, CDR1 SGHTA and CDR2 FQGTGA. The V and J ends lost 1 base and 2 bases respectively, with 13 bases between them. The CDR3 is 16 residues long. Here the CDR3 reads CASSLNGEPVTDTQYF. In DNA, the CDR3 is TGTGCCAGCAGCTTAAATGGGGAACCCGTCACAGATACGCAGTATTTT.

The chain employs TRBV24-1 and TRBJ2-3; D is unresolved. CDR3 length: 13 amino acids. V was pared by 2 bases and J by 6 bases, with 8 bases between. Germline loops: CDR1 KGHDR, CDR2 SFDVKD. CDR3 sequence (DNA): TGTGCCACCAGTGATTCGCGGCTGGATACGCAGTATTTT. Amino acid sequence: CATSDSRLDTQYF.

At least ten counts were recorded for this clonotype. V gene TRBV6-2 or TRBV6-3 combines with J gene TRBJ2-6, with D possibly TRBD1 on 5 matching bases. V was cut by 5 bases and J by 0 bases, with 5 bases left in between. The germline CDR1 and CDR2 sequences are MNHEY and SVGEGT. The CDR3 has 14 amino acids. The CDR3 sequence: CASSRGSGANVLTF. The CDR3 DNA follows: TGTGCCAGCAGTAGGGGCTCTGGGGCCAACGTCCTGACTTTC.

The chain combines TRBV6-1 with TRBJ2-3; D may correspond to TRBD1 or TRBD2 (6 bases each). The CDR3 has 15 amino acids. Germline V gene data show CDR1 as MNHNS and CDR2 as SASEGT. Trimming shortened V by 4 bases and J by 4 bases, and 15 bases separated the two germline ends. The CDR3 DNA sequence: TGTGCCAGCAGTGGGGGTTTGGGGGGCCCAGATACGCAGTATTTT. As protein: CASSGGLGGPDTQYF.

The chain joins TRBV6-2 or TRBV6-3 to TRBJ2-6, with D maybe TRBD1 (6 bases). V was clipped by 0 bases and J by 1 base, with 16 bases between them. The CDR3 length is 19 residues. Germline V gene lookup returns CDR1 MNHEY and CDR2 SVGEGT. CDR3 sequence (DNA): TGTGCCAGCAGTTACTCGACTCGGGACACTTCATCTGGGGCCAACGTCCTGACTTTC. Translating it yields CASSYSTRDTSSGANVLTF.

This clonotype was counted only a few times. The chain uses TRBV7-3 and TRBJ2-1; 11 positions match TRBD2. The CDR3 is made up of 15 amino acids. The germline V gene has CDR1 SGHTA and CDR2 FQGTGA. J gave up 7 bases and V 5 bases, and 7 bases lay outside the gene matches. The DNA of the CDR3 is TGTGCCAGCAGCCATAGCGGGGGGGCCGGTAATGAGCAGTTCTTC. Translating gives CASSHSGGAGNEQFF.

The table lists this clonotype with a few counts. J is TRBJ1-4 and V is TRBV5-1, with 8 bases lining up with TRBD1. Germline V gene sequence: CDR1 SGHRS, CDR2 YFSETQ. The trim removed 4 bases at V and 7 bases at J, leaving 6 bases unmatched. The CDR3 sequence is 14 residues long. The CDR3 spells CASSGGQVPEKLFF. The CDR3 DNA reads TGCGCCAGCAGCGGGGGACAGGTCCCTGAAAAACTGTTTTTT.

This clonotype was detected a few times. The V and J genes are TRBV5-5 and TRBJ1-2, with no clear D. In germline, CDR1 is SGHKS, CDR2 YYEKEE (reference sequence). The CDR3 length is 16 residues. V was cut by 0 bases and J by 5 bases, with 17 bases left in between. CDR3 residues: CASSLAPLRAEYGYTF. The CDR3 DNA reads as TGTGCCAGCAGCTTGGCCCCGCTCCGGGCCGAATATGGCTACACCTTC.

The DNA for the CDR3 is TGCAGTGGAATAGGTTACAATGAGCAGTTCTTC. Its translation: CSGIGYNEQFF. This chain joins TRBV20-1 and TRBJ2-1, with unresolved D. Germline V gene data show CDR1 as DFQATT and CDR2 as SNEGSKA (reference sequence). The CDR3 runs to 11 residues. Deletions cut 7 bases from V and 4 bases from J, with 8 bases between.

CDR3 DNA: TGTGCCAGCAGGGACAGGGCAGCCGAGCAGTACGTC. Its translation is CASRDRAAEQYV. The chain has TRBV6-5 and TRBJ2-7; TRBD1 aligns across 8 bases. Trimming cost V 6 bases and J 6 bases; bases outside gene matches: 4. Germline CDR1 MNHEY, CDR2 SVGAGI. There are 12 residues in the CDR3.

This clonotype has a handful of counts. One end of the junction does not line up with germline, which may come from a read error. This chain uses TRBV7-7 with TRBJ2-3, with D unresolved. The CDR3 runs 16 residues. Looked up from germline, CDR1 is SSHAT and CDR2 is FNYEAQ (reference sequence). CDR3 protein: CASSSYVGRHADTQYF. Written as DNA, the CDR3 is TGTGCTAGCAGCTCTTACGTCGGGCGGCACGCAGATACGCAGTATTTT.

CDR3 in amino acids: CASRLGGALGADTQYF. In DNA form, the CDR3 reads TGTGCCAGCAGGCTCGGGGGGGCCCTTGGTGCAGATACGCAGTATTTT. This rearrangement joins TRBV4-2 to TRBJ2-3; 8 nucleotides align to TRBD2. Germline trimming cut 6 bases from V and 4 bases from J; bases unmatched to any gene: 12. CDR3 length: 16 amino acids. The germline gives CDR1 LGHNA, CDR2 YNFKEQ.

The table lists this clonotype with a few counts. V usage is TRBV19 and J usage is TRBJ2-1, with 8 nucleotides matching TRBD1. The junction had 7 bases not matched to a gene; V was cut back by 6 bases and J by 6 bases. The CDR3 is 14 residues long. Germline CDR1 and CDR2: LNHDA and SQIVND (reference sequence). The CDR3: CASRSRQGANEQFF. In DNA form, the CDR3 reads TGTGCCAGTAGATCCCGGCAGGGGGCCAATGAGCAGTTCTTC. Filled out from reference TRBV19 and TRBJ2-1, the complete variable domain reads DGGITQSPKYLFRKEGQNVTLSCEQNLNHDAMYWYRQDPGQGLRLIYYSQIVNDFQKGDIAEGYSVSREKKESFPLTVTSAQKNPTAFYLCASRSRQGANEQFFGPGTRLTVL.

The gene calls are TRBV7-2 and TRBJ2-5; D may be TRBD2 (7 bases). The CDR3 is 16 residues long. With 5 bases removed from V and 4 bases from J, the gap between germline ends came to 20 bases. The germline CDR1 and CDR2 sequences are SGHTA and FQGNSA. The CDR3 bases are TGTGCCAGCAGCCGGGGGTGGCGGGGGCTCCTAGAGACCCAGTACTTC. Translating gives CASSRGWRGLLETQYF.

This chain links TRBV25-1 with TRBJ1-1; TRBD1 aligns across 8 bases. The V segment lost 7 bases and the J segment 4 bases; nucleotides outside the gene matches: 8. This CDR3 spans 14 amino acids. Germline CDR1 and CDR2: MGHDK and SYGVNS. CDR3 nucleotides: TGTGCCAGCAAACCAGGGGGCGCGCTCACTGAAGCTTTCTTT. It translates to CASKPGGALTEAFF. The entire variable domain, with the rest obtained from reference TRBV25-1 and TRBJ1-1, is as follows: EADIYQTPRYLVIGTGKKITLECSQTMGHDKMYWYQQDPGMELHLIHYSYGVNSTEKGDLSSESTVSRIRTEHFPLTLESARPSHTSQYLCASKPGGALTEAFFGQGTRLTVV.

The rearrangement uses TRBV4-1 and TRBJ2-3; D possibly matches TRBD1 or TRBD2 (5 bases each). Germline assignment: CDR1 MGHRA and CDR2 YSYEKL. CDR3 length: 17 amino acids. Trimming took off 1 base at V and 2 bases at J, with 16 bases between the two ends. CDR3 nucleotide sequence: TGCGCCAGCAGCCAAGGGGGGAGACAGTTTAACACAGATACGCAGTATTTT. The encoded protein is CASSQGGRQFNTDTQYF.

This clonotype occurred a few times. The CDR3, as DNA: TGTGCCAGCTTCCTTAAGGGGACAGGGCGAACCGGGGAGCTGTTTTTT. Translated, it gives CASFLKGTGRTGELFF. The chain has TRBV7-9 and TRBJ2-2; 9 bases match TRBD1. Germline V lookup: CDR1 SEHNR, CDR2 FQNEAQ (reference sequence). Trimming took 8 bases from V and 5 from J; bases not matched to a gene: 12. This CDR3 has 16 amino acids. The whole variable domain, remainder taken from reference TRBV7-9 and TRBJ2-2, is DTGVSQNPRHKITKRGQNVTFRCDPISEHNRLYWYRQTLGQGPEFLTYFQNEAQLEKSRLLSDRFSAERPKGSFSTLEIQRTEQGDSAMYLCASFLKGTGRTGELFFGEGSRLTVL.

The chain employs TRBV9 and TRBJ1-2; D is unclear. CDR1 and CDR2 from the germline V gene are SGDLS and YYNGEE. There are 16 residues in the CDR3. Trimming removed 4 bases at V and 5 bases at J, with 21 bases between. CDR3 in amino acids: CASSQKSGSGWYGYTF. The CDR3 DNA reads TGTGCCAGCAGCCAGAAAAGCGGGTCAGGCTGGTATGGCTACACCTTC.

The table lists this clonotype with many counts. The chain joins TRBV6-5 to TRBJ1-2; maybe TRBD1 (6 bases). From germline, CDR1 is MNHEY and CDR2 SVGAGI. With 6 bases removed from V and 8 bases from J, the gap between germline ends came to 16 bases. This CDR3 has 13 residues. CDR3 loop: CASSLTGFYGYTF. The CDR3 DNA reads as TGTGCCAGCAGCTTAACAGGGTTTTACGGCTACACCTTC.

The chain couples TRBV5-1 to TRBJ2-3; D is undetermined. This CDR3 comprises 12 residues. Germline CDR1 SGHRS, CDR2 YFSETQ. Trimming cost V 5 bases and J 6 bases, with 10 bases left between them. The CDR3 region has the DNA TGCGCCAGCAGAGCGACACAGGATACGCAGTATTTT. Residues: CASRATQDTQYF.

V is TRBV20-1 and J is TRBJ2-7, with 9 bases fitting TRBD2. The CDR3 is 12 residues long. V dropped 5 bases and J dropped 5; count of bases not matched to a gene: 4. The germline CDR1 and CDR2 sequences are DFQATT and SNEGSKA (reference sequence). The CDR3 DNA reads TGCAGTGCTGGCCGCGGGGGGGACGAGCAGTACGTC. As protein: CSAGRGGDEQYV.

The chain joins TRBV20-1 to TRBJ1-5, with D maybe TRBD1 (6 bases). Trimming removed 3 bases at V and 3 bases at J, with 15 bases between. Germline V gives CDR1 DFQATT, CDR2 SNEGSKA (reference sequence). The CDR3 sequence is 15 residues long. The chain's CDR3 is CSARTQGFNNQPQHF. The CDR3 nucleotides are TGCAGTGCTAGGACACAGGGCTTCAACAATCAGCCCCAGCATTTT.

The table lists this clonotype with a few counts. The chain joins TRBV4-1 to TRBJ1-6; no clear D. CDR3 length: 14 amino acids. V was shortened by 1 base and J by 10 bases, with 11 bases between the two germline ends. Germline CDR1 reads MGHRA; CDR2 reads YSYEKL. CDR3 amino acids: CASSQARLSSPLHF. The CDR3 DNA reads TGCGCCAGCAGCCAAGCACGGTTGAGCTCACCCCTCCACTTT.

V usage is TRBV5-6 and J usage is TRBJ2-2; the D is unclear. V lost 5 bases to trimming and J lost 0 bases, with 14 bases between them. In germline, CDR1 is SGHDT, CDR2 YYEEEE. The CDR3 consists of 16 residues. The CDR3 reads CASSRRQITNTGELFF. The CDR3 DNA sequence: TGTGCCAGCAGTCGCAGACAAATTACGAACACCGGGGAGCTGTTTTTT.